One and the same sample provided the 21 T cell receptor beta chains below, sequenced in a study of cytomegalovirus exposure and HLA in healthy donors. PCR used 60 Vbeta primers and 13 Jbeta primers. Using immunoSEQ multiplex PCR, the repertoire was profiled, and TCRdb retains in-frame clones only, with some absent. The sample records about 140,000 clones, approximately 84% being singletons. The sample consisted of PBMCs. Receptor source: a man younger than 40 in good health and CMV-seropositive.

J is TRBJ1-3 and V is TRBV30; 8 nucleotides agree with TRBD1. The CDR3 sequence is 14 residues long. Trimming removed 2 bases from V and 1 base from J; junction bases left unmatched: 1. Germline lookup yields CDR1 GTSNPN and CDR2 SVGIG (reference sequence). The CDR3 DNA follows: TGTGCCTGGAGTACAGGGGGGTCTGGAAACACCATATATTTT. It yields the protein CAWSTGGSGNTIYF.

The J gene is TRBJ2-7, the V gene TRBV6-1; 9 positions agree with TRBD1. The ends lost 4 bases at V and 0 bases at J; junction bases unmatched: 4. This CDR3 is built from 15 residues. The V gene's germline CDR1 is MNHNS and CDR2 SASEGT. The CDR3 nucleotides are TGTGCCAGCAGTGGCGACAGGGGGTTCTCCTACGAGCAGTACTTC. Protein sequence: CASSGDRGFSYEQYF.

This chain uses TRBV5-5 with TRBJ1-1; no reliable D call. Trimming took 6 bases from V and 0 from J, leaving 15 bases between them. Germline CDR1 is SGHKS and CDR2 is YYEKEE (reference sequence). This CDR3 contains 15 residues. Here the CDR3 DNA reads TGTGCCAGCAACCACCCAGCAGGCCTGAACACTGAAGCTTTCTTT. Residues: CASNHPAGLNTEAFF.

This rearrangement joins TRBV6-5 to TRBJ2-2; maybe TRBD2 (7 bases). The CDR3 is made up of 15 amino acids. Deletions cut 5 bases from V and 10 bases from J, with 20 bases between. Germline V CDR1 and CDR2: MNHEY, SVGAGI. In nucleotides, the CDR3 is TGTGCCAGCAGTCCGGCAGGGGAGGGGTTTGTGGAGCTGTTTTTT. Its translation is CASSPAGEGFVELFF.

V usage is TRBV5-4 and J usage is TRBJ1-4, with TRBD1 matching over 8 bases. The J segment lost 8 bases and the V segment lost 0 bases, leaving 3 bases of the junction unmatched. The CDR3 extends over 14 amino acids. The germline gives CDR1 SGHNT, CDR2 YYREEE (reference sequence). The DNA for the CDR3 is TGTGCCAGCAGCTTGGGGAGGGACAGGGAAAAACTGTTTTTT. It encodes CASSLGRDREKLFF. The full variable domain, with the rest looked up from reference TRBV5-4 and TRBJ1-4, is ETGVTQSPTHLIKTRGQQVTLRCSSQSGHNTVSWYQQALGQGPQFIFQYYREEENGRGNFPPRFSGLQFPNYSSELNVNALELDDSALYLCASSLGRDREKLFFGSGTQLSVL.

The gene calls are TRBV19 and TRBJ2-3; D gene unclear. The V gene's germline CDR1 is LNHDA and CDR2 SQIVND (reference sequence). The CDR3 is made up of 17 amino acids. V was pared by 0 bases and J by 7 bases, with 20 bases between. The DNA of the CDR3 is TGTGCCAGTAGTATAGATCACGCCCCAAGTACTGTTTATACGCAGTATTTT. It yields the protein CASSIDHAPSTVYTQYF.

The V gene is TRBV2, the J gene TRBJ1-4, with D uncertain. Germline values: CDR1 SNHLY, CDR2 FYNNEI. The CDR3 extends over 12 amino acids. The germline V and J ends were trimmed by 8 bases and 12 bases, with 16 bases remaining between them. For the CDR3, the DNA is TGTGCCAGCCGGGGAGCCCTTGGGGAACTGTTTTTT. Translating it yields CASRGALGELFF.

V gene TRBV29-1 combines with J gene TRBJ1-2; 7 bases map to TRBD1. The CDR3 totals 13 residues. From germline, CDR1 is SQVTM and CDR2 ANQGSEA. J lost 10 bases, V lost 6 bases, and 14 bases had no gene match. CDR3 DNA: TGCAGCGTGGGGAGACAGGGAACCTTGGTCTACACCTTC. It specifies CSVGRQGTLVYTF.

A single count supports this clone. The chain joins TRBV6-5 to TRBJ2-1, with 7 bases aligning to TRBD2. The CDR3 extends over 15 amino acids. Germline V gene data show CDR1 as MNHEY and CDR2 as SVGAGI. Unmatched junction bases numbered 11, after V lost 8 bases and J lost 4 bases. Here the CDR3 DNA reads TGTGCCAGCTCCCATGGGGGGGGACTTTACAATGAGCAGTTCTTC. Its translation is CASSHGGGLYNEQFF.

J is TRBJ2-3 and V is TRBV18; perhaps TRBD1 as D (6 bases). This CDR3 comprises 16 residues. Germline V gene data show CDR1 as KGHSH and CDR2 as LQKENI. V was shortened by 2 bases and J by 5 bases, with 17 bases between the two germline ends. CDR3 sequence (DNA): TGTGCCAGCTCACCAGAGGAGGACAGCCCTCTAGATACGCAGTATTTT. Its translation is CASSPEEDSPLDTQYF.

On this clone: The junction shows a germline mismatch at one end, possibly a read error. This rearrangement joins TRBV11-2 to TRBJ1-5; D may be TRBD1 (5 bases). CDR1 is SGHAT and CDR2 is FQNNGV in the germline V gene. The CDR3 is 14 residues long. CDR3 amino acids: CASSPAGDDQAQHF. DNA for the CDR3: TGTGCCAGCAGCCCCGCGGGGGATGATCAGGCCCAGCATTTT.

This clone was recorded once. The chain recombines TRBV28 with TRBJ2-7; 8 nucleotides match TRBD1. With 6 bases clipped from V and 5 bases from J, the junction kept 6 bases outside the gene matches. The CDR3 loop spans 13 amino acids. CDR1 is MDHEN, CDR2 SYDVKM, per germline. In DNA form, the CDR3 reads TGTGCCAGCAGAGGACAGGGTTTCCACGAGCAGTACTTC. It encodes CASRGQGFHEQYF.

The gene calls are TRBV7-6 and TRBJ1-5; D might be TRBD1 (6 bases). The CDR3 totals 15 residues. Trimming cost V 1 base and J 4 bases, with 11 bases left between them. CDR1 and CDR2 (germline): SGHVS, FNYEAQ. The CDR3 is CASSLGRGGNQPQHF. In nucleotides, the CDR3 is TGTGCCAGCAGCTTAGGGAGGGGGGGAAATCAGCCCCAGCATTTT.

Only a few counts were recorded for this clone. This chain connects TRBV19 to TRBJ1-1, with 9 positions matching TRBD1. J lost 4 bases, V lost 6 bases, and 12 bases had no gene match. The CDR3 contains 16 residues. CDR1 and CDR2 (germline): LNHDA, SQIVND (reference sequence). The chain's CDR3 is CASRNRGRREGTEAFF. As DNA, the CDR3 is TGTGCCAGTAGAAACAGGGGGCGCAGGGAGGGCACTGAAGCTTTCTTT.

The rearrangement uses TRBV12-5 and TRBJ2-5, with D possibly matching TRBD2 (6 bases). This CDR3 comprises 14 residues. Germline CDR1 LGHNT, CDR2 FRNRAP. The ends were cut back, 1 base at V and 4 bases at J, with 10 bases in the middle. The CDR3 region has the DNA TGTGCTAGTGGTTTGGGCTCCGGGGGAGAGACCCAGTACTTC. It is translated as CASGLGSGGETQYF.

This clone has more than one count but fewer than ten. The chain joins TRBV10-2 to TRBJ2-3; D may be TRBD2 (6 bases). The CDR3 length is 12 residues. The germline V gene has CDR1 WSHSY and CDR2 SAAADI. V shed 5 bases and J shed 3 bases, with 6 bases lying between them. CDR3: CASSRGTDTQYF. The CDR3 nucleotides are TGCGCCAGCAGTCGGGGGACAGATACGCAGTATTTT.

This chain connects TRBV21-1 to TRBJ2-5; the table's D call of TRBD2 was not tested on the DNA. TRBV21-1 is a recognized pseudogene. The CDR3 loop spans 17 amino acids. The CDR3 protein is CASSTEIRGIHKETQYF. In nucleotides, the CDR3 is TGTGCCAGCAGCACCGAAATCCGCGGCATCCATAAAGAGACCCAGTACTTC.

This chain uses TRBV28 with TRBJ1-1; D is undetermined. V lost 0 bases and J lost 1, with 9 bases in between. The CDR3 runs to 15 residues. Germline CDR1 MDHEN, CDR2 SYDVKM. For the CDR3, the DNA is TGTGCCAGCAGTTTATGGGGAGGAACGAACACTGAAGCTTTCTTT. This gives the protein CASSLWGGTNTEAFF. Filled out from reference TRBV28 and TRBJ1-1, the complete variable domain reads DVKVTQSSRYLVKRTGEKVFLECVQDMDHENMFWYRQDPGLGLRLIYFSYDVKMKEKGDIPEGYSVSREKKERFSLILESASTNQTSMYLCASSLWGGTNTEAFFGQGTRLTVV.

V usage is TRBV5-4 and J usage is TRBJ2-1, with TRBD2 identical over 11 bases. This CDR3 has 16 amino acids. CDR1 and CDR2 (germline): SGHNT, YYREEE (reference sequence). The J segment lost 9 bases and the V segment lost 3 bases, leaving 11 bases of the junction unmatched. The CDR3 coding sequence is TGTGCCAGCAGCTCAAATAGCGGGGGGGCCCGGAGTGAGCAGTTCTTC. It codes for CASSSNSGGARSEQFF.

The chain has TRBV30 and TRBJ2-1, with D tentatively TRBD1 (5 bases). The V and J ends lost 5 bases and 0 bases respectively, with 11 bases between them. Per germline, CDR1 GTSNPN and CDR2 SVGIG (reference sequence). The CDR3 is 14 residues long. The CDR3 DNA reads TGTGCCTGGGCTCGGACAAGCTCCTACAATGAGCAGTTCTTC. This gives the protein CAWARTSSYNEQFF.

The V and J genes are TRBV19 and TRBJ2-3, with TRBD2 matching over 14 bases. Germline-derived CDR1 and CDR2 are LNHDA and SQIVND (reference sequence). The CDR3 has 17 amino acids. The J segment lost 3 bases and the V segment lost 5 bases, leaving 7 bases of the junction unmatched. The CDR3 nucleotides read TGTGCCAGTAGTTTGGGGACTAGCGGGAGTAGGACAGATACGCAGTATTTT. It specifies CASSLGTSGSRTDTQYF. Combining the CDR3 with reference TRBV19 and TRBJ2-3 gives the whole variable domain DGGITQSPKYLFRKEGQNVTLSCEQNLNHDAMYWYRQDPGQGLRLIYYSQIVNDFQKGDIAEGYSVSREKKESFPLTVTSAQKNPTAFYLCASSLGTSGSRTDTQYFGPGTRLTVL.